Given below is one T cell receptor (beta chain) in context. Its antigen is not identified. The study ran its PCR with 60 Vbeta and 13 Jbeta primers. Sequencing was performed with immunoSEQ multiplex PCR; in TCRdb, only in-frame clones are kept and a portion is missing. Here the sample spans some 110,000 clones, around three quarters being singletons. The entry originates in a study of cytomegalovirus exposure and HLA in healthy donors. Study conclusions and caveats: Cytomegalovirus association was listed for about 160 TCR beta chains. The likely origin of a cluster of highly shared sequence variants was a sequencing artifact.

Trimming left V 5 bases short and J 3 bases short, with 10 bases between. The CDR3 length is 13 residues. The germline gives CDR1 MNHNS, CDR2 SASEGT. Material: PBMCs. The TCR sequence derives from a woman aged 18-29 years in good health and CMV-seropositive. The rearrangement links TRBV6-1 to TRBJ1-2, with a tentative D call TRBD1 (5 bases). CDR3 loop: CASSYGADYGYTF. In nucleotides, the CDR3 is TGTGCCAGCAGTTATGGGGCAGACTATGGCTACACCTTC.